This T cell receptor (beta chain) was found in a study of T cell repertoires in cytomegalovirus infection (dated by TCRdb to 2018 to 2020). At the level of the whole study: Alongside well-studied HLA-B-restricted epitopes, the peptide stimulations were aimed at recently identified HLA-C-restricted CMV epitopes, whose presentation resists viral immunomodulation. Donor HLA type was relevant to the analysis, as public TCR beta signatures indicated carriage of CMV infection together with the matching HLA type.

Reads for this sample came from an Illumina HiSeq 1500. TCRdb's own reprocessing of the public reads used fastp at Q25 and MiXCR and kept productive beta chains. Entries are consolidated by CDR3 protein sequence, retaining the most common genes and DNA. Counted in this sample were 200,000 or so distinct CDR3 sequences; less than 50% of them appeared once. The top ten clonotypes cover around 60% of the sample. The germline V gene encodes CDR1 MGHRA and CDR2 YSYEKL. V is cut back by 2 bases and J by 1 base, with 15 bases in the junction unmatched. Its CDR3 holds 19 amino acids, cysteine through phenylalanine. Only CDR3 DNA is held: 57 bases, read in frame from base 1. A few counts support this clonotype. What this receptor recognizes is not known. Per-base quality was not reported, and no clone a single base away is much larger than it. The treatment or condition label on this specimen signifies: in vitro stimulation with specific CMV peptide epitopes to enrich CMV-specific T cells.

The paper's findings and limits, for the study overall: In both this cohort and an independent cohort of several hundred donors, the cumulative frequency of public TCR beta family members distinguished carriers of CMV infection plus the relevant HLA type. The ex vivo response was dominated by HLA-C-restricted CMV-specific TCR beta clonotypes, and the single most frequent clonotype in two of eight donors was supplied by these HLA-C-restricted clonotypes.

The chain uses TRBV4-1 and TRBJ2-3; 7 bases in between match TRBD1. This TCR was sampled from a human donor in good health (CMV status not recorded). Some clones in this sample may be carry-over from other donors' samples. The sample here was CD8+ T cells from cultured PBMCs, taken from culture after CMV antigen stimulation. CDR3 region: CASSQRSIRTGTGTDTQYF. The DNA sequence is given as TGCGCCAGCAGCCAAAGATCGATACGTACCGGGACAGGCACAGATACGCAGTATTTT.